The 24 T cell receptor beta chains listed next were all sequenced from one sample in a study of blood T cells in healthy people across ages. Combining a sample-barcoded 5' primer with a J-beta primer mix, a second PCR ran for roughly 7 to 11 cycles. TCRdb re-called the 5' RACE reads with MiXCR, one entry per CDR3 protein. Here the sample spans about 730,000 distinct CDR3 sequences, around 40% being singletons. The sequenced sample consisted of blood. The receptors shown here come from a woman in her sixties in good health.

This clonotype was recorded once. The chain couples TRBV18 to TRBJ1-1; TRBD1 aligns across 8 bases. Germline assignment: CDR1 KGHSH and CDR2 LQKENI. This CDR3 is 17 amino acids long. Losses at the gene ends were 0 bases for V and 1 base for J; bases not matched to a gene: 7. The CDR3 spells CASSPPRQGAGNTEAFF. The CDR3 DNA is TGTGCCAGCTCACCACCACGGCAGGGGGCGGGGAACACTGAAGCTTTCTTT.

This chain uses TRBV12-3 or TRBV12-4 with TRBJ1-4; TRBD1 might be the D (6 bases). CDR3 length equals 12 residues. V lost 6 bases to trimming and J lost 7 bases, with 9 bases between them. The CDR3 loop reads CASSRQVEKLFF. CDR3 DNA: TGTGCCAGCAGCAGACAGGTTGAAAAACTGTTTTTT.

V is TRBV12-5 and J is TRBJ2-3; possibly TRBD2 for D (6 bases). CDR3 size: 15 residues. V shed 4 bases and J shed 1 base, with 12 bases lying between them. Germline values: CDR1 LGHNT, CDR2 FRNRAP. The CDR3: CASGSGLSGTDTQYF. The DNA for the CDR3 is TGTGCTAGTGGTTCGGGACTGAGCGGCACAGATACGCAGTATTTT. The full variable domain, its missing parts supplied by reference TRBV12-5 and TRBJ2-3, is DARVTQTPRHKVTEMGQEVTMRCQPILGHNTVFWYRQTMMQGLELLAYFRNRAPLDDSGMPKDRFSAEMPDATLATLKIQPSEPRDSAVYFCASGSGLSGTDTQYFGPGTRLTVL.

This chain connects TRBV20-1 to TRBJ2-1; unclear D gene. Germline V CDR1 and CDR2: DFQATT, SNEGSKA (reference sequence). The CDR3 contains 13 residues. V was cut by 6 bases and J by 7 bases, with 16 bases left in between. CDR3: CSAPKASNNEQFF. The CDR3 DNA reads as TGCAGTGCGCCCAAAGCGAGCAATAATGAGCAGTTCTTC.

This clonotype showed up many times. The chain carries TRBV7-2 and TRBJ2-1; 11 bases are shared with TRBD2. CDR3 length equals 14 residues. Germline loops: CDR1 SGHTA, CDR2 FQGNSA. After removal of 5 bases from V and 6 bases from J, the junction contained 3 bases not matched to a gene. CDR3 DNA: TGTGCCAGCAGCATGGGACTAGCGGCCAATGAGCAGTTCTTC. Its translation is CASSMGLAANEQFF.

V gene TRBV5-4 combines with J gene TRBJ2-3, with TRBD2 matching 9 bases. The CDR3 consists of 17 residues. Germline V CDR1 and CDR2: SGHNT, YYREEE (reference sequence). V dropped 0 bases and J dropped 4; count of bases not matched to a gene: 9. The CDR3 sequence is CASSLAGVSGGSDTQYF. CDR3 bases: TGTGCCAGCAGCTTGGCGGGGGTTAGCGGGGGCTCAGATACGCAGTATTTT.

This sequence joins TRBV6-2 or TRBV6-3 and TRBJ2-1, with D possibly TRBD2 on 7 matching bases. CDR3 length: 14 amino acids. Germline V gives CDR1 MNHEY, CDR2 SVGEGT. V gave up 6 bases and J gave up 7 bases, with 16 bases separating them. The DNA of the CDR3 is TGTGCCAGCAGCCAGACGGGGGGCTGGAATGAGCAGTTCTTC. Protein sequence: CASSQTGGWNEQFF.

This clonotype was seen a few times. The chain employs TRBV24-1 and TRBJ2-1, with 8 bases fitting TRBD2. V dropped 1 base and J dropped 6; count of bases not matched to a gene: 7. Germline CDR1 and CDR2: KGHDR and SFDVKD. The CDR3 spans 16 residues. CDR3 DNA: TGTGCCACCAGTGATTTCACCAGCGGGAGAGCCAATGAGCAGTTCTTC. Protein product: CATSDFTSGRANEQFF.

This clonotype was found a few times. This sequence joins TRBV27 and TRBJ1-4, with unresolved D. The germline V and J ends were trimmed by 6 bases and 8 bases, with 10 bases remaining between them. This CDR3 is 12 amino acids long. CDR1 and CDR2 from the germline V gene are MNHEY and SMNVEV (reference sequence). The CDR3 loop is CASRSRREKLFF. CDR3 DNA sequence: TGTGCCAGCAGATCTCGCCGGGAAAAACTGTTTTTT.

This clonotype was seen a single time. The junction shows a germline mismatch at one end, possibly a read error. The rearrangement joins TRBV29-1 to TRBJ1-4, with D maybe TRBD1 (5 bases). Germline CDR1 is SQVTM and CDR2 is ANQGSEA. This CDR3 has 15 residues. The CDR3 nucleotides are TGCAACGTTGTTCCAGGGAAGGGATCTAATGAAAAACTGTTTTTT. Translation: CNVVPGKGSNEKLFF.

This clonotype was seen more than once but under ten times. The rearrangement links TRBV5-1 to TRBJ1-1; D is perhaps TRBD1 (6 bases). Germline assignment: CDR1 SGHRS and CDR2 YFSETQ. There are 16 residues in the CDR3. V dropped 4 bases and J dropped 0 bases, with 16 bases sitting between them. CDR3 bases: TGCGCCAGCAGCATGGGCGCGGGACATCTGAACACTGAAGCTTTCTTT. Its protein product is CASSMGAGHLNTEAFF.

This chain uses TRBV5-1 with TRBJ1-2, with 7 bases fitting TRBD1. CDR3 size: 16 residues. Germline-derived CDR1 and CDR2 are SGHRS and YFSETQ. J gave up 4 bases and V 4 bases, and 13 bases lay outside the gene matches. The CDR3, as DNA: TGCGCCAGCAGCACCGGGACAGTGCGGACCCTCTATGGCTACACCTTC. This encodes CASSTGTVRTLYGYTF.

The CDR3, as DNA: TGTGCCAGCATCCCTAGCGGGAGGGCCTACGAGCAGTACTTC. It translates to CASIPSGRAYEQYF. The gene calls are TRBV6-6 and TRBJ2-7; TRBD2 matches 12 bases. Germline trimming cut 7 bases from V and 2 bases from J; bases unmatched to any gene: 3. The V gene's germline CDR1 is MNHNY and CDR2 SVGAGI (reference sequence). This CDR3 region has 14 residues.

The CDR3 DNA is TGTGCCAGCAGCCAAGTACCAGGCGGTACTGAAGCTTTCTTT. Protein sequence: CASSQVPGGTEAFF. V is TRBV3-1 and J is TRBJ1-1; D ambiguous. V was trimmed by 1 base and J by 5 bases, leaving 11 bases between them. Germline V gene data show CDR1 as LGHDT and CDR2 as YNNKEL (reference sequence). The CDR3 runs 14 residues.

V is TRBV20-1 and J is TRBJ2-6; no reliable D call. Germline CDR1 DFQATT, CDR2 SNEGSKA (reference sequence). V lost 0 bases and J lost 2, with 8 bases in between. The CDR3 loop spans 15 amino acids. CDR3 nucleotide sequence: TGCAGTGCTAGAGATCAAGGGCCTGGGGCCAACGTCCTGACTTTC. As protein: CSARDQGPGANVLTF.

This clonotype was recorded many times. A much larger clone lies one base from this, so it may be a read error. The gene calls are TRBV27 and TRBJ2-5; possible D gene TRBD2, 5 bases. This CDR3 is 12 amino acids long. CDR1 and CDR2 from the germline V gene are MNHEY and SMNVEV (reference sequence). V was trimmed by 5 bases and J by 11 bases, leaving 15 bases between them. The CDR3 DNA is TGTGCCAGCAGTCGGACTGGCAATGAGCAGTACTTC. Its protein is CASSRTGNEQYF.

The V gene is TRBV4-2, the J gene TRBJ1-6; perhaps TRBD1 as D (5 bases). V dropped 4 bases and J dropped 9 bases, with 16 bases sitting between them. This CDR3 contains 15 residues. Germline CDR1 and CDR2: LGHNA and YNFKEQ. The CDR3 loop reads CASSPSGLNSSPLHF. The CDR3, as DNA: TGTGCCAGCAGCCCCTCGGGACTAAATAGTTCACCCCTCCACTTT.

This clonotype was observed a single time. The V and J genes are TRBV27 and TRBJ2-5, with 7 bases matching TRBD2. The CDR3 consists of 14 residues. After removal of 8 bases from V and 5 bases from J, the junction contained 11 bases not matched to a gene. Germline V gene lookup returns CDR1 MNHEY and CDR2 SMNVEV (reference sequence). CDR3 protein: CASGGGWGGETQYF. The CDR3 nucleotides are TGTGCCAGCGGCGGCGGATGGGGAGGGGAGACCCAGTACTTC.

J is TRBJ2-7 and V is TRBV5-1; a weak D match, TRBD1 (5 bases). The germline V and J ends were trimmed by 1 base and 5 bases, with 16 bases remaining between them. The CDR3 contains 15 residues. Germline lookup yields CDR1 SGHRS and CDR2 YFSETQ. For the CDR3, the DNA is TGCGCCAGCAGCTTGATCTCCAGACAGTACCACGAGCAGTACTTC. Encoded protein: CASSLISRQYHEQYF.

This chain connects TRBV3-1 to TRBJ2-7; the D gene is possibly TRBD1 (5 bases). Germline CDR1 LGHDT, CDR2 YNNKEL (reference sequence). Deletions cut 2 bases from V and 5 bases from J, with 7 bases between. This CDR3 spans 12 amino acids. The CDR3: CASSQQGHEQYF. The CDR3, as DNA: TGTGCCAGCAGCCAACAGGGCCACGAGCAGTACTTC.

This chain links TRBV20-1 with TRBJ2-7, with 12 bases lining up with TRBD2. Germline CDR1 is DFQATT and CDR2 is SNEGSKA (reference sequence). The CDR3 is 15 amino acids. After removal of 1 base from V and 9 bases from J, the junction contained 10 bases not matched to a gene. CDR3 DNA: TGCAGTGCTAGAGCTGACTCTAGCGGGAGGGCCCCGCAGTACTTC. It encodes CSARADSSGRAPQYF.

This clonotype was detected only a few times. The chain is built from TRBV18 and TRBJ2-7; a weak D match, TRBD1 (5 bases). V was cut by 8 bases and J by 1 base, with 9 bases left in between. This CDR3 spans 12 amino acids. From germline, CDR1 is KGHSH and CDR2 LQKENI. DNA of the CDR3: TGTGCCAGCGCCCAGGGTTCCTACGAGCAGTACTTC. Amino acid sequence: CASAQGSYEQYF. Combining the CDR3 with reference TRBV18 and TRBJ2-7 gives the whole variable domain NAGVMQNPRHLVRRRGQEARLRCSPMKGHSHVYWYRQLPEEGLKFMVYLQKENIIDESGMPKERFSAEFPKEGPSILRIQQVVRGDSAAYFCASAQGSYEQYFGPGTRLTVT.

This clonotype has more than one count but fewer than ten. The CDR3 DNA is TGCAGTGCTACTAAAGCGGTGGCGGGGGAATGGCAGCAGTTCTTC. It specifies CSATKAVAGEWQQFF. The chain combines TRBV20-1 with TRBJ2-1; 7 nucleotides align to TRBD2. The CDR3 consists of 15 residues. CDR1 is DFQATT, CDR2 SNEGSKA, per germline (reference sequence). J lost 11 bases, V lost 4 bases, and 17 bases had no gene match.

Concerning this clonotype: A much larger clone lies one base from this, so it may be a read error. The chain uses TRBV29-1 and TRBJ2-5, with D maybe TRBD2 (5 bases). CDR1 and CDR2 from the germline V gene are SQVTM and ANQGSEA. There are 13 residues in the CDR3. This CDR3 reads CSVDSGVQETRYF. CDR3 coding DNA: TGCAGCGTTGATTCCGGGGTACAAGAGACCCGGTACTTC.